This is a list of T cell receptor beta chains from one sample in a study of CD8 T cells in ankylosing spondylitis. TCRdb re-called the 5' RACE reads with MiXCR, one entry per CDR3 protein. The table includes under 950,000 distinct CDR3 sequences, under 20% detected once. Sequencing was performed on blood, either unsorted or a sorted T cell fraction (not recorded which). The receptors originated from a male donor with ankylosing spondylitis. Both conserved end residues are part of each CDR3. The D gene is left open where the match is weak. Expanded clones are given a class, and other clones once, few, many or no size at all.

CDR3,DNA,V,J,size,D
CASSSGGAWETQYF,TGCGCCAGCAGCTCCGGGGGGGCGTGGGAGACCCAGTACTTC,TRBV5-1,TRBJ2-5,few,TRBD2
CASSSDRPTQYF,TGTGCCAGCAGTTCCGACAGGCCTACGCAGTATTTT,TRBV12-3/TRBV12-4,TRBJ2-3,.,.
CASSPAGGTGELFF,TGTGCCAGCTCACCAGCGGGAGGTACCGGGGAGCTGTTTTTT,TRBV18,TRBJ2-2,few,TRBD2
CASSPQRTGYNSPLHF,TGTGCCAGCTCACCACAGAGGACAGGGTATAATTCACCCCTCCACTTT,TRBV18,TRBJ1-6,few,TRBD1
CASSGPRDRVMDSPLHF,TGTGCCAGCAGCGGACCCCGGGACAGGGTTATGGATTCACCCCTCCACTTT,TRBV7-8,TRBJ1-6,.,TRBD1
CASSFRGSQNNQPQHF,TGTGCCAGCAGTTTTAGGGGGAGCCAAAATAATCAGCCCCAGCATTTT,TRBV12-3/TRBV12-4,TRBJ1-5,.,.
CASSPAEGGRWDEQFF,TGTGCCAGCAGTCCAGCGGAGGGGGGGAGGTGGGATGAGCAGTTCTTC,TRBV28,TRBJ2-1,many,.
CASGLVGLEDQYF,TGTGCTAGTGGTTTGGTAGGTCTGGAGGACCAGTACTTC,TRBV12-5,TRBJ2-5,.,.
CSARTDKETQYF,TGCAGTGCTAGAACGGACAAAGAGACCCAGTACTTC,TRBV20-1,TRBJ2-5,.,.
CASRTLAREQFF,TGTGCCAGCAGAACCCTGGCGCGGGAGCAGTTCTTC,TRBV2,TRBJ2-1,few,.
CASSDLGYTEAFF,TGTGCCAGCAGTGATCTGGGGTACACTGAAGCTTTCTTT,TRBV6-1,TRBJ1-1,.,.
CASSVPGTGGWDTEAFF,TGTGCCAGCAGTGTCCCCGGGACAGGGGGCTGGGACACTGAAGCTTTCTTT,TRBV2,TRBJ1-1,.,TRBD1
CASSPDGGREGHFTEAFF,TGCGCCAGCAGCCCGGACGGTGGGAGAGAAGGACACTTCACTGAAGCTTTCTTT,TRBV4-3,TRBJ1-1,.,.
CASSFLSEDSSGANVLTF,TGTGCCAGCAGTTTCCTTTCCGAGGATTCCTCTGGGGCCAACGTCCTGACTTTC,TRBV12-3/TRBV12-4,TRBJ2-6,many,.
CSARESGVGNTIYF,TGCAGTGCTAGAGAGTCAGGGGTGGGAAACACCATATATTTT,TRBV20-1,TRBJ1-3,few,.
CATSSGAGGPKEQFF,TGTGCCACCAGCAGCGGAGCGGGAGGGCCGAAGGAGCAGTTCTTC,TRBV15,TRBJ2-1,few,TRBD2
CASRSQGNSYEQYF,TGTGCCAGCAGAAGCCAGGGAAACTCCTACGAGCAGTACTTC,TRBV28,TRBJ2-7,.,.
CASSFSLMSPGVTYNEQFF,TGTGCCAGCAGTTTCTCCCTCATGTCGCCGGGAGTCACCTACAATGAGCAGTTCTTC,TRBV27,TRBJ2-1,.,.
CASNPGTANYGYTF,TGCGCCAGCAATCCGGGGACAGCCAACTATGGCTACACCTTC,TRBV5-1,TRBJ1-2,few,TRBD1
CASSTRVGIDEQYF,TGTGCCAGCAGTACCCGGGTGGGTATCGACGAGCAGTACTTC,TRBV2,TRBJ2-7,few,.
CASRPSGVNEQFF,TGTGCCAGCAGACCTTCAGGGGTAAATGAGCAGTTCTTC,TRBV25-1,TRBJ2-1,once,.
CSARSLQETQYF,TGCAGTGCTAGGTCATTACAAGAGACCCAGTACTTC,TRBV20-1,TRBJ2-5,few,.
CASSPTGAATQYF,TGTGCCAGCAGCCCAACGGGGGCCGCGACGCAGTATTTT,TRBV7-2,TRBJ2-3,.,.
CASSLGQGSPNEQFF,TGTGCCAGCAGCTTGGGACAGGGGTCCCCCAATGAGCAGTTCTTC,TRBV11-2,TRBJ2-1,few,TRBD1
CASSLRGGVEKLFF,TGTGCCAGCAGCTTAAGGGGGGGAGTTGAAAAACTGTTTTTT,TRBV11-2,TRBJ1-4,few,.
CASSVEWASTEAFF,TGTGCCAGCAGCGTAGAGTGGGCCAGCACTGAAGCTTTCTTT,TRBV9,TRBJ1-1,.,.